Presented here are 32 T cell receptor beta chains from one specimen sequenced in a study of vaccination effects on CD4 cells after COVID-19. The assay was immunoSEQ multiplex PCR, and TCRdb's table has in-frame clones only and misses some. The sample consists of 26,000 or so clones, over 65% of them appearing once. For these TCRs, the target antigens are not known. Prior to sequencing, the ViraFEST assay stimulated PBMC with viral peptide pools, which expanded the antigen-specific CD4+ T cells. Following an approximately eleven-day culture, CD4+ T cells were purified. Neither prior SARS-CoV-2 infection nor positive nucleocapsid antibodies were present in the vaccine recipients. This material consisted of CD4+ T cells from PBMCs cultured with HCoV-NL63 spike peptides, taken before COVID-19 vaccination. All receptors come from a human donor who received a COVID-19 vaccine.

The table lists this clone with a count of one. The CDR3 DNA is TGTGCCTGGAACAACGGCGGGAACACTGAAGCTTTCTTT. It yields the protein CAWNNGGNTEAFF. This chain joins TRBV30 and TRBJ1-1; D is undetermined. With 4 bases removed from V and 1 base from J, the gap between germline ends came to 10 bases. CDR3 length equals 13 residues. CDR1 and CDR2 (germline): GTSNPN, SVGIG (reference sequence). Full variable domain (rest looked up from reference TRBV30 and TRBJ1-1): SQTIHQWPATLVQPVGSPLSLECTVEGTSNPNLYWYRQAAGRGLQLLFYSVGIGQISSEVPQNLSASRPQDRQFILSSKKLLLSDSGFYLCAWNNGGNTEAFFGQGTRLTVV.

This chain connects TRBV7-9 to TRBJ2-5; D is perhaps TRBD2 (5 bases). V was shortened by 5 bases and J by 1 base, with 17 bases between the two germline ends. The CDR3 length is 16 residues. CDR1 and CDR2 from the germline V gene are SEHNR and FQNEAQ (reference sequence). CDR3 protein: CASSRGLVKPQETQYF. The CDR3 nucleotides read TGTGCCAGCAGCAGAGGACTCGTCAAACCCCAAGAGACCCAGTACTTC.

This rearrangement joins TRBV7-3 to TRBJ2-2; D ambiguous. This CDR3 has 12 residues. The V gene lost 5 bases and the J gene lost 8 bases, with 9 bases spanning the gap. Germline CDR1 and CDR2: SGHTA and FQGTGA. The DNA of the CDR3 is TGTGCCAGCAGCCCCGACATTGGGGAGCTGTTTTTT. This encodes CASSPDIGELFF.

The genes are TRBV4-1 and TRBJ2-1; D gene unclear. The CDR3 sequence is 14 residues long. The V end was cut by 0 bases, the J end by 12 bases, with 15 bases between. Per the germline V gene, CDR1 is MGHRA and CDR2 is YSYEKL. The CDR3: CASSQDGGVYGQFF. The CDR3 nucleotides are TGCGCCAGCAGCCAAGATGGTGGAGTATACGGGCAGTTCTTC.

The J gene is TRBJ2-3, the V gene TRBV4-1; tentative D call: TRBD2 (6 bases). There are 16 residues in the CDR3. Germline CDR1 is MGHRA and CDR2 is YSYEKL. The V end lost 0 bases, the J end lost 2 bases, and 12 bases lay between the germline ends. CDR3 region: CASSQEGRGTTDTQYF. The CDR3 DNA reads as TGCGCCAGCAGCCAAGAGGGGCGCGGGACCACAGATACGCAGTATTTT.

The genes are TRBV2 and TRBJ1-1, with D uncertain. V was clipped by 4 bases and J by 4 bases, with 13 bases between them. This CDR3 is 14 amino acids long. From germline, CDR1 is SNHLY and CDR2 FYNNEI. The CDR3 protein is CASSVLRAGTEAFF. As DNA, the CDR3 is TGTGCCAGCAGTGTTCTAAGAGCAGGCACTGAAGCTTTCTTT.

V gene TRBV5-4 combines with J gene TRBJ2-7, with D unclear. Germline loops: CDR1 SGHNT, CDR2 YYREEE (reference sequence). The CDR3 length is 13 residues. The V and J ends lost 4 bases and 2 bases respectively, with 10 bases between them. CDR3 sequence reads: CASSPRNTYEQYF. The CDR3 DNA reads TGTGCCAGCAGCCCGAGGAACACCTACGAGCAGTACTTC.

The V gene is TRBV4-1, the J gene TRBJ1-5; D is ambiguous. V dropped 0 bases and J dropped 7 bases, with 7 bases sitting between them. In germline, CDR1 is MGHRA, CDR2 YSYEKL. This CDR3 has 13 residues. The CDR3 DNA follows: TGCGCCAGCAGCCAAGAGGGGTACCAGCCCCAGCATTTT. Amino acid sequence: CASSQEGYQPQHF.

The rearrangement joins TRBV6-5 to TRBJ2-2, with D perhaps TRBD1 or TRBD2 (5 bases each). The CDR3 runs 13 residues. The V end lost 1 base, the J end lost 11 bases, and 11 bases lay between the germline ends. Germline V gene data show CDR1 as MNHEY and CDR2 as SVGAGI. The CDR3 DNA reads as TGTGCCAGCAGTTACTACGGGGACCCTGAGCTGTTTTTT. This codes for CASSYYGDPELFF.

The V call is TRBV27, the J call TRBJ1-4; 10 bases are a match to TRBD1. The CDR3 consists of 17 residues. Unmatched junction bases numbered 11, after V lost 5 bases and J lost 5 bases. Germline assignment: CDR1 MNHEY and CDR2 SMNVEV (reference sequence). The CDR3 is CASSRDRGPETNEKLFF. The CDR3 nucleotides are TGTGCCAGCAGTCGGGACAGGGGCCCGGAAACGAATGAAAAACTGTTTTTT. The full variable domain, rest sourced from reference TRBV27 and TRBJ1-4, is EAQVTQNPRYLITVTGKKLTVTCSQNMNHEYMSWYRQDPGLGLRQIYYSMNVEVTDKGDVPEGYKVSRKEKRNFPLILESPSPNQTSLYFCASSRDRGPETNEKLFFGSGTQLSVL.

The chain links TRBV5-6 to TRBJ1-4; TRBD1 matches 7 bases. The CDR3 is made up of 15 amino acids. The V gene's germline CDR1 is SGHDT and CDR2 YYEEEE. V trimming: 3 bases; J trimming: 2 bases; junction bases outside the gene matches: 4. Written as DNA, the CDR3 is TGTGCCAGCAGCTCCAGGGGGAAGACTAATGAAAAACTGTTTTTT. It encodes CASSSRGKTNEKLFF.

The V gene is TRBV27, the J gene TRBJ2-1; perhaps TRBD1 as D (6 bases). The CDR3 spans 13 residues. Trimming removed 4 bases at V and 7 bases at J, with 11 bases between. Germline loops: CDR1 MNHEY, CDR2 SMNVEV (reference sequence). CDR3 in DNA: TGTGCCAGCAGTTCCTCGGACAGAAATGAGCAGTTCTTC. As protein: CASSSSDRNEQFF.

The V gene is TRBV9, the J gene TRBJ2-3; D may be TRBD1 (5 bases). The V gene lost 0 bases and the J gene lost 6 bases, with 14 bases spanning the gap. The CDR3 consists of 15 residues. Germline CDR1 reads SGDLS; CDR2 reads YYNGEE. CDR3 sequence: CASSVEGRHRDTQYF. The CDR3 DNA follows: TGTGCCAGCAGCGTAGAAGGTCGTCACAGGGATACGCAGTATTTT.

This clone was recorded once. The chain recombines TRBV6-5 with TRBJ2-5; TRBD2 matches 11 bases. The ends lost 6 bases at V and 8 bases at J; junction bases unmatched: 11. The CDR3 has 15 amino acids. Germline V lookup: CDR1 MNHEY, CDR2 SVGAGI. CDR3 sequence (DNA): TGTGCCAGCAGAGCCGGGACTAGCGGTTACGGAACCCAGTACTTC. The encoded protein is CASRAGTSGYGTQYF.

The chain uses TRBV28 and TRBJ1-1; D gene uncertain. V was shortened by 7 bases and J by 4 bases, with 13 bases between the two germline ends. This CDR3 spans 13 amino acids. Germline loops: CDR1 MDHEN, CDR2 SYDVKM. The CDR3 sequence is CASTLGSRTEAFF. In DNA form, the CDR3 reads TGTGCCAGCACCCTCGGCAGCCGCACTGAAGCTTTCTTT.

The chain carries TRBV11-2 and TRBJ1-1, with D perhaps TRBD1 (6 bases). CDR3 length equals 15 residues. The germline CDR1 and CDR2 sequences are SGHAT and FQNNGV. Deletions cut 2 bases from V and 4 bases from J, with 14 bases between. This CDR3 is CASSLTSGAGTEAFF. DNA for the CDR3: TGTGCCAGCAGCTTAACCTCGGGGGCGGGCACTGAAGCTTTCTTT.

This chain uses TRBV19 with TRBJ2-6; 12 positions agree with TRBD1. The CDR3 runs 17 residues. Germline loops: CDR1 LNHDA, CDR2 SQIVND (reference sequence). The junction had 2 bases not matched to a gene; V was cut back by 3 bases and J by 2 bases. The CDR3 DNA reads as TGTGCCAGTAGTATCGGGACAGGGGGCCCTGGGGCCAACGTCCTGACTTTC. It specifies CASSIGTGGPGANVLTF.

The V gene is TRBV3-1 (or the pseudogene TRBV3-2), the J gene TRBJ1-5, with no clear D. Germline V CDR1 and CDR2: LGHDT, YNNKEL (reference sequence). Trimming stripped 1 base from V and 5 bases from J, with 9 bases between. This CDR3 is built from 14 residues. The CDR3 region has the DNA TGTGCCAGCAGCCAAGGGACGGTGGATCAGCCCCAGCATTTT. It encodes CASSQGTVDQPQHF.

J is TRBJ2-3 and V is TRBV6-1; 8 bases map to TRBD2. The CDR3 has 15 amino acids. Germline CDR1 MNHNS, CDR2 SASEGT. V was clipped by 1 base and J by 1 base; unmatched bases: 1. The CDR3 spells CASSEEAGGTDTQYF. The CDR3 DNA reads as TGTGCCAGCAGTGAAGAAGCGGGAGGCACAGATACGCAGTATTTT.

The chain links TRBV6-4 to TRBJ1-3; no clear D gene. V lost 4 bases to trimming and J lost 0 bases, with 13 bases between them. CDR1 is MRHNA and CDR2 is SNTAGT in the germline V gene. This CDR3 comprises 16 residues. Here the CDR3 reads CASSVKNSDSGNTIYF. CDR3 nucleotides: TGTGCCAGCAGTGTAAAAAACAGCGACTCTGGAAACACCATATATTTT.

This clone has just a few counts. The V and J genes are TRBV7-9 and TRBJ1-4, with no clear D. Germline V gene data show CDR1 as SEHNR and CDR2 as FQNEAQ (reference sequence). V was clipped by 5 bases and J by 2 bases, with 12 bases between them. The CDR3 runs to 15 residues. The CDR3 sequence is CASSGWEFTNEKLFF. For the CDR3, the DNA is TGTGCCAGCAGCGGGTGGGAGTTTACTAATGAAAAACTGTTTTTT. Filled out from reference TRBV7-9 and TRBJ1-4, the complete variable domain reads DTGVSQNPRHKITKRGQNVTFRCDPISEHNRLYWYRQTLGQGPEFLTYFQNEAQLEKSRLLSDRFSAERPKGSFSTLEIQRTEQGDSAMYLCASSGWEFTNEKLFFGSGTQLSVL.

This sequence joins TRBV7-9 and TRBJ1-1; unclear D gene. Trimming took 0 bases from V and 0 from J, leaving 2 bases between them. The CDR3 covers 13 residues. Looked up from germline, CDR1 is SEHNR and CDR2 is FQNEAQ (reference sequence). The CDR3 reads CASSLALNTEAFF. CDR3 DNA sequence: TGTGCCAGCAGCTTAGCACTGAACACTGAAGCTTTCTTT.

This chain connects TRBV9 to TRBJ2-3, with D hard to call. Trimming pared 2 bases from V and 2 bases from J, leaving 9 bases between. CDR1 and CDR2 (germline): SGDLS, YYNGEE. This CDR3 region has 14 residues. CDR3 DNA sequence: TGTGCCAGCAGCGTGGGCACCCCCACAGATACGCAGTATTTT. It specifies CASSVGTPTDTQYF.

This CDR3 is CASSSTGLVGNTIYF. CDR3 bases: TGTGCCAGCAGTTCTACAGGGCTAGTCGGAAACACCATATATTTT. The V and J genes are TRBV28 and TRBJ1-3; the D gene is possibly TRBD1 (6 bases). The germline V gene has CDR1 MDHEN and CDR2 SYDVKM. Trimming removed 4 bases from V and 4 bases from J, with 14 bases in between. The CDR3 extends over 15 amino acids.

This chain uses TRBV6-5 with TRBJ2-4; 9 bases align to TRBD2. CDR1 is MNHEY, CDR2 SVGAGI, per germline. The trim removed 7 bases at V and 2 bases at J, leaving 3 bases unmatched. CDR3 size: 14 residues. The CDR3 nucleotides read TGTGCCAGCAAAAGCGGGGGGACCAAAAACATTCAGTACTTC. Translated: CASKSGGTKNIQYF.

V gene TRBV15 combines with J gene TRBJ2-3, with 14 bases that match TRBD2. After removal of 1 base from V and 1 base from J, the junction contained 4 bases not matched to a gene. Germline loops: CDR1 LNHNV, CDR2 YYDKDF (reference sequence). The CDR3 is made up of 18 amino acids. The CDR3 region has the DNA TGTGCCACCAGCAGAGGACTAGCGGGAGGGGATCGCACAGATACGCAGTATTTT. It codes for CATSRGLAGGDRTDTQYF.

The chain is built from TRBV10-3 and TRBJ1-1; D gene ambiguous. The germline V gene has CDR1 ENHRY and CDR2 SYGVKD. The V end was cut by 2 bases, the J end by 7 bases, with 11 bases between. This CDR3 spans 13 amino acids. Here the CDR3 DNA reads TGTGCCATCAGTGAGACCGGAAGGGTTGAAGCTTTCTTT. This translates into CAISETGRVEAFF.

The V gene is TRBV11-2, the J gene TRBJ1-1; 7 bases map to TRBD1. There are 15 residues in the CDR3. J was trimmed by 1 base and V by 5 bases; bases with no gene match: 7. Germline loops: CDR1 SGHAT, CDR2 FQNNGV. DNA for the CDR3: TGTGCCAGCAGCCCCCGACAGGGATGGAACACTGAAGCTTTCTTT. Translating it yields CASSPRQGWNTEAFF.

This sequence joins TRBV4-1 and TRBJ1-5, with a weak D call TRBD1 (5 bases). Germline values: CDR1 MGHRA, CDR2 YSYEKL. The CDR3 extends over 15 amino acids. Trimming shortened V by 4 bases and J by 5 bases, and 15 bases separated the two germline ends. CDR3 nucleotide sequence: TGCGCCAGCAGCCTGAGACAGCCCGGCGATCAGCCCCAGCATTTT. It is translated as CASSLRQPGDQPQHF.

This chain uses TRBV29-1 with TRBJ1-3; D is ambiguous. This CDR3 spans 14 amino acids. From germline, CDR1 is SQVTM and CDR2 ANQGSEA. Trimming shortened V by 5 bases and J by 3 bases, and 14 bases separated the two germline ends. The CDR3 DNA is TGCAGCGTTCTGGACTTAAGTGTTGGAAACACCATATATTTT. Protein: CSVLDLSVGNTIYF.

This clone was seen more than once but under ten times. V is TRBV18 and J is TRBJ1-3; D not certain. The germline CDR1 and CDR2 sequences are KGHSH and LQKENI. V lost 1 base to trimming and J lost 0 bases, with 7 bases between them. The CDR3 extends over 15 amino acids. The CDR3 DNA follows: TGTGCCAGCTCACCACAGTCAAGCTCTGGAAACACCATATATTTT. Amino acid sequence: CASSPQSSSGNTIYF.

This chain uses TRBV7-2 with TRBJ2-1, with 8 positions matching TRBD2. The germline CDR1 and CDR2 sequences are SGHTA and FQGNSA. The CDR3 length is 15 residues. V lost 8 bases to trimming and J lost 0 bases; unmatched junction nucleotides: 6. CDR3 bases: TGTGCCAGCCTAGCGGGCGGGAGCTCCTACAATGAGCAGTTCTTC. This translates into CASLAGGSSYNEQFF.